This note documents a single TCR beta chain sequence. Its antigen is unknown. The germline gene is not matched at one end of the junction; a read error may be the cause. This sample is part of a study of breast tumors, draining lymph nodes, adjacent tissues (dated by TCRdb to 2016 to 2017). About the full investigation: Breast cancer patients provided tumor, adjacent nontumor tissue and axillary lymph nodes, and the study compared the TCR beta repertoires across these three sources. The study aimed to assess the relationships and possible T-cell exchange between tumor, surrounding tissue and draining lymph node repertoires in human breast cancer. Broad study findings and their caveats: In luminal-like breast cancer, tumor and nontumor tissue repertoires resembled each other significantly more than in basal-like breast cancer. A scenario in which most tumor T cells derive from the lymph node and then expand within tumor tissue was judged to be consistent with the data. Tumor T-cell repertoires showed less diversity than lymph node repertoires and more diversity than nontumor tissue repertoires, and tumor T-cell repertoires showed preferential V and J gene usage. The conclusion that tumor T cells originate in lymph nodes was framed as consistent with a hypothesis rather than directly demonstrated.

Sequencer: Illumina HiSeq 2000. TCR beta chain libraries were generated by multiplex PCR amplification. High-throughput sequencing was used to analyze the amplified TCR beta chain products. The raw public reads went through TCRdb reprocessing: fastp at Q25, MiXCR clone calling, in-frame beta chains kept. Under each unique CDR3 protein, matching rows form one entry showing the most common genes and DNA. The sample records 150,000 to 200,000 distinct CDR3 sequences, roughly 30% of which are singletons. Around 4.5% of the sample comes from the top ten. Lymph node samples were obtained from the axillary draining lymph nodes of breast cancer patients. This sequence originates from a female donor with breast cancer. Some clones in this sample may be carry-over from other donors' samples. The material sequenced was axillary lymph node tissue.

The nucleotide sequence is TGTGTCAGCAGGGCGAACCCCTCCTATAATTCACCCCCCCACTTT. It is translated as CVSRANPSYNSPPHF. The chain is encoded by TRBV2 joined to TRBJ1-6; TRBD1 might be the D gene, on 5 matching bases. As encoded in the germline V gene, CDR1 is SNHLY while CDR2 is FYNNEI. From the cysteine up to the phenylalanine, the CDR3 has a length of 15 residues. The CDR3 DNA has 45 bases and is translated from base 1.